These 21 T cell receptor beta chains originate from one sample sequenced in a study of blood T cell repertoires in COVID-19. Clones were read by immunoSEQ multiplex PCR, and TCRdb kept only the in-frame ones, dropping some. The sample shows 190,000 or so clones, more than 70% of them seen only once. The sequenced sample was peripheral blood. The receptors originated from a woman aged 25 to 39 with acute or convalescent COVID-19.

The rearrangement links TRBV14 to TRBJ1-3; no clear D. V was shortened by 3 bases and J by 0 bases, with 3 bases between the two germline ends. Germline V gives CDR1 SGHDN, CDR2 FVKESK. CDR3 length: 13 residues. DNA for the CDR3: TGTGCCAGCAGCCAGCGCTCTGGAAACACCATATATTTT. It encodes CASSQRSGNTIYF.

The V gene is TRBV7-9, the J gene TRBJ2-7, with D possibly being TRBD2 (5 bases). Germline CDR1 reads SEHNR; CDR2 reads FQNEAQ (reference sequence). The CDR3 is made up of 13 amino acids. The V and J ends lost 6 bases and 3 bases respectively, with 12 bases between them. The CDR3 protein is CASREGTNYEQYF. The DNA of the CDR3 is TGTGCCAGCAGAGAGGGCACCAACTACGAGCAGTACTTC.

V and J are TRBV5-1 and TRBJ1-4, with D perhaps TRBD1 (5 bases). The germline gives CDR1 SGHRS, CDR2 YFSETQ. The CDR3 is 14 amino acids. The V end was cut by 4 bases, the J end by 3 bases, with 10 bases between. This CDR3 reads CASSPTASNEKLFF. CDR3 nucleotides: TGCGCCAGCAGCCCGACAGCATCTAATGAAAAACTGTTTTTT.

The V gene is TRBV5-1, the J gene TRBJ2-6; D is possibly TRBD1 (6 bases). Trimming took 3 bases from V and 1 from J, leaving 11 bases between them. The CDR3 consists of 16 residues. Germline CDR1 is SGHRS and CDR2 is YFSETQ. CDR3 sequence (DNA): TGCGCCAGCAGCTCCCATGGACAGTCTGGGGCCAACGTCCTGACTTTC. Protein sequence: CASSSHGQSGANVLTF.

This chain links TRBV11-2 with TRBJ1-5; unclear D gene. Germline V gene data show CDR1 as SGHAT and CDR2 as FQNNGV. The ends were cut back, 0 bases at V and 7 bases at J, with 7 bases in the middle. This CDR3 comprises 13 residues. CDR3 nucleotides: TGTGCCAGCAGCTTAGATCGAGCCCAGCCCCAGCATTTT. Translated, it gives CASSLDRAQPQHF.

CDR3 in amino acids: CASTILPNTEAFF. In nucleotides, the CDR3 is TGTGCCAGCACTATCCTACCGAACACTGAAGCTTTCTTT. This rearrangement joins TRBV6-5 to TRBJ1-1; D unresolved. V gave up 7 bases and J gave up 1 base, with 10 bases separating them. CDR3 size: 13 residues. The germline gives CDR1 MNHEY, CDR2 SVGAGI.

The rearrangement joins TRBV28 to TRBJ1-4; D gene uncertain. V lost 7 bases, J lost 6 bases, and 6 bases lay in between. CDR1 is MDHEN, CDR2 SYDVKM, per germline. The CDR3 has 11 amino acids. CDR3 sequence (DNA): TGTGCCAGCACGGGATATGAAAAACTGTTTTTT. Its protein is CASTGYEKLFF.

This clone was seen once. The chain recombines TRBV6-2 or TRBV6-3 with TRBJ2-7, with TRBD1 matching 8 bases. V was pared by 5 bases and J by 6 bases, with 21 bases of the junction left unmatched. This CDR3 comprises 18 residues. Germline V gene lookup returns CDR1 MNHEY and CDR2 SVGEGT. CDR3 DNA sequence: TGTGCCAGCAGTCAAGGGACAGGACGTGGAGTGGCCCAGGGCGAGCAGTACTTC. Translation gives CASSQGTGRGVAQGEQYF.

The chain carries TRBV19 and TRBJ2-1, with D possibly matching TRBD2 (6 bases). The CDR3 runs to 15 residues. V dropped 3 bases and J dropped 0 bases, with 9 bases sitting between them. Per germline, CDR1 LNHDA and CDR2 SQIVND (reference sequence). The CDR3 nucleotides are TGTGCCAGTAGTATCACCGGGAGCTCCTACAATGAGCAGTTCTTC. It translates to CASSITGSSYNEQFF.

The chain is built from TRBV11-3 and TRBJ2-7; TRBD1 aligns across 7 bases. Losses at the gene ends were 6 bases for V and 3 bases for J; bases not matched to a gene: 2. CDR3 length: 12 residues. Germline loops: CDR1 SGHNT, CDR2 YENEEA. DNA for the CDR3: TGTGCCAGCAGTTGGGACAGCTACGAGCAGTACTTC. Its protein is CASSWDSYEQYF.

In the case of this clone: Other DNA variants within this sample encode the same CDR3. This chain joins TRBV5-6 and TRBJ1-4, with D tentatively TRBD1 (5 bases). The CDR3 totals 14 residues. Trimming shortened V by 4 bases and J by 8 bases, and 15 bases separated the two germline ends. From germline, CDR1 is SGHDT and CDR2 YYEEEE. The CDR3 coding sequence is TGTGCCAGCAGCCTGGCGGGGGGTGGAGAAAAACTGTTTTTT. Translating gives CASSLAGGGEKLFF. The whole variable domain, filled in from reference TRBV5-6 and TRBJ1-4, reads DAGVTQSPTHLIKTRGQQVTLRCSPKSGHDTVSWYQQALGQGPQFIFQYYEEEERQRGNFPDRFSGHQFPNYSSELNVNALLLGDSALYLCASSLAGGGEKLFFGSGTQLSVL.

This sequence joins TRBV29-1 and TRBJ2-1; 13 positions match TRBD2. V shed 4 bases and J 8 bases; nucleotides not matched to a gene: 5. Per the germline V gene, CDR1 is SQVTM and CDR2 is ANQGSEA. The CDR3 spans 14 residues. CDR3 DNA sequence: TGCAGCGTTGGGACTAGCGGGAGCTCGGATGAGCAGTTCTTC. Protein sequence: CSVGTSGSSDEQFF.

The chain combines TRBV6-6 with TRBJ1-6, with D perhaps matching TRBD1 (5 bases). Germline V CDR1 and CDR2: MNHNY, SVGAGI (reference sequence). V lost 6 bases and J 10 bases, leaving 16 bases between the germline ends. CDR3 length equals 14 residues. The CDR3: CASSLAGTGSPLHF. The DNA of the CDR3 is TGTGCCAGCAGCCTCGCGGGGACCGGATCACCCCTCCACTTT.

This chain connects TRBV5-1 to TRBJ2-3, with 15 nucleotides matching TRBD2. The J segment lost 6 bases and the V segment lost 4 bases, leaving 9 bases of the junction unmatched. The CDR3 is 17 residues long. CDR1 and CDR2 from the germline V gene are SGHRS and YFSETQ. CDR3 sequence: CASSVGLAGGFSDTQYF. CDR3 coding DNA: TGCGCCAGCAGCGTGGGACTAGCGGGAGGATTTTCGGATACGCAGTATTTT.

This sequence joins TRBV2 and TRBJ2-1; 11 nucleotides align to TRBD2. This CDR3 is 16 amino acids long. Per the germline V gene, CDR1 is SNHLY and CDR2 is FYNNEI. The V segment lost 7 bases and the J segment 7 bases; nucleotides outside the gene matches: 12. In DNA, the CDR3 is TGTGCCAGCATGATCGTGGGACTAGCGGTGGGGAATGAGCAGTTCTTC. It codes for CASMIVGLAVGNEQFF.

This chain uses TRBV3-1 (or the pseudogene TRBV3-2) with TRBJ1-2, with D maybe TRBD1 (5 bases). The CDR3 runs to 17 residues. The V end was cut by 0 bases, the J end by 6 bases, with 20 bases between. The germline gives CDR1 LGHDT, CDR2 YNNKEL (reference sequence). In DNA, the CDR3 is TGTGCCAGCAGCCAAGATCCGGGCTTCGGGGGAGATAATGGCTACACCTTC. The encoded protein is CASSQDPGFGGDNGYTF.

About this clone: Distinct nucleotide sequences in the sample also encode this CDR3. The chain is built from TRBV5-1 and TRBJ1-5, with D perhaps matching TRBD1 (5 bases). V lost 4 bases and J 3 bases, leaving 8 bases between the germline ends. CDR3 size: 13 residues. In germline, CDR1 is SGHRS, CDR2 YFSETQ. CDR3 nucleotides: TGCGCCAGCAGCCTGGACACCAATCAGCCCCAGCATTTT. Translated, it gives CASSLDTNQPQHF.

The V gene is TRBV7-2, the J gene TRBJ2-3; 9 bases map to TRBD2. Per germline, CDR1 SGHTA and CDR2 FQGNSA. Unmatched junction bases numbered 6, after V lost 3 bases and J lost 11 bases. CDR3 length: 13 amino acids. The CDR3 DNA reads TGTGCCAGCAGCTTTCCCGGGACTAGCCAGCAGTATTTT. Encoded protein: CASSFPGTSQQYF.

The sample holds a few counts of this clone. V is TRBV28 and J is TRBJ2-5; 9 bases are shared with TRBD1. Trimming took 2 bases from V and 6 from J; bases not matched to a gene: 4. Germline V gene data show CDR1 as MDHEN and CDR2 as SYDVKM. The CDR3 loop spans 14 amino acids. CDR3 nucleotides: TGTGCCAGCAGTTTAGGTGGACAGGGGAAGACCCAGTACTTC. Its protein is CASSLGGQGKTQYF.

The chain links TRBV11-2 to TRBJ1-4; 7 bases are shared with TRBD1. V dropped 5 bases and J dropped 8; count of bases not matched to a gene: 2. The germline CDR1 and CDR2 sequences are SGHAT and FQNNGV. This CDR3 has 12 residues. The CDR3 reads CASSQGDEKLFF. The DNA of the CDR3 is TGTGCCAGCAGCCAGGGGGACGAAAAACTGTTTTTT.

The V and J genes are TRBV6-5 and TRBJ1-2; D remains unclear. Germline V gene lookup returns CDR1 MNHEY and CDR2 SVGAGI. The germline V and J ends were trimmed by 6 bases and 3 bases, with 11 bases remaining between them. CDR3 length: 13 residues. The CDR3 loop reads CASSRSRYYGYTF. DNA for the CDR3: TGTGCCAGCAGCCGAAGTCGGTACTATGGCTACACCTTC.